This T cell receptor beta chain is drawn from a study of human T cells and chemical hapten exposure. Study-level information: There were weekly diphenylcyclopropenone doses to the scalp for patients throughout the approximately 25-week study. Study findings and constraints: There was a positive correlation between PT1 expanded TCR counts and patch test score.

This clonotype came up a few times. The antigen is not known. The time point here: patch test 2, 6 weeks after DPC sensitization. Documented treatment: therapeutic diphenylcyclopropenone sensitization with weekly scalp DPC. Per germline, CDR1 LGHNA and CDR2 YSLEER. Trimming cost V 0 bases and J 4 bases, with 9 bases left between them. The CDR3 loop spans 14 amino acids. TCRdb fed the RACE reads into MiXCR, producing one record per CDR3 protein. This sample has over 40,000 distinct CDR3 sequences, with less than 3.5% found just once. The starting material was whole blood, obtained in connection with sensitization to the hapten diphenylcyclopropenone (DPC). The sequence was obtained from a man in his forties with alopecia areata. Some clones in this sample may be carry-over from other donors' samples. This chain connects TRBV4-3 to TRBJ1-2; no clear D. The chain's CDR3 is CASSQDTAGYGYTF. The CDR3 coding sequence is TGCGCCAGCAGCCAAGATACGGCGGGCTATGGCTACACCTTC.